A selection of T cell receptor beta chains follows, all from one sample in a study of T cells in narcolepsy. Assay: immunoSEQ multiplex PCR; the TCRdb copy retains only in-frame clones and omits some. Here the sample spans about 27,000 clones, around 86% being singletons. The sequenced sample was CD45RA- memory CD4+ T cells from PBMCs. The origin of the receptors is a human donor with narcolepsy. CDR3s include the opening cysteine and the closing phenylalanine or tryptophan. Each record gives: V gene, CDR3 length, D gene, clone size, J gene, CDR3 DNA, CDR3 protein. A D gene is named only where the DNA matches it firmly. A clone size is listed for some rows: how often the clone was seen (once, few, many), or a class if it is expanded.

TRBV2	16	TRBD1	few	TRBJ2-6	TGTGCCAGCAGTGATTTCAGGGGGCAGTCGGCCAACGTCCTGACTTTC	CASSDFRGQSANVLTF
TRBV28	13	NA	NA	TRBJ1-1	TGTGCCAGCAGTTTCTCGGCGGGCACTGAAGCTTTCTTT	CASSFSAGTEAFF
TRBV6-4	14	NA	NA	TRBJ2-3	TGTGCCAGCAGTGACGGGTTGGGCGCAGATACGCAGTATTTT	CASSDGLGADTQYF
TRBV25-1	14	NA	once	TRBJ1-6	TGTGCCAGCAGTGACGGGACATGGAATTCACCCCTCCACTTT	CASSDGTWNSPLHF
TRBV6-4	13	NA	NA	TRBJ1-6	TGTGCCAGCAAGCCAGGGCCAAATTCACCCCTCCACTTT	CASKPGPNSPLHF
TRBV19	16	NA	NA	TRBJ1-3	TGTGCCAGTAGTACCGGGACGGTTCTCTCTGGAAACACCATATATTTT	CASSTGTVLSGNTIYF
TRBV2	13	TRBD1	NA	TRBJ1-1	TGTGCCAGCACCAGGGGGGCCTGGGGTGAAGCTTTCTTT	CASTRGAWGEAFF
TRBV5-4	16	TRBD2	NA	TRBJ2-2	TGTGCCAGCAGCTTGAGTCGGGGGGCGAACACCGGGGAGCTGTTTTTT	CASSLSRGANTGELFF
TRBV11-1	12	NA	NA	TRBJ2-5	TGTGCCAGCAGCTTAGACCAAGAGACCCAGTACTTC	CASSLDQETQYF
TRBV18	15	NA	NA	TRBJ1-6	TGTGCCAGCTCACCTAGCTCGGACTTCGAATCACCCCTCCACTTT	CASSPSSDFESPLHF
TRBV11-2	15	NA	NA	TRBJ1-6	TGTGCCAGCAGCCCGGACGACAGGTTGGATTCACCCCTCCACTTT	CASSPDDRLDSPLHF
TRBV6-1	17	NA	NA	TRBJ1-2	TGTGCCAGCAGTGCTGGAAGTCGTGGGGGGAGAAGCTATGGCTACACCTTC	CASSAGSRGGRSYGYTF
TRBV6-6	14	TRBD1	NA	TRBJ1-1	TGTGCCAGCAGACTACAGGGGGCGAGGACTGAAGCTTTCTTT	CASRLQGARTEAFF
TRBV20-1	11	NA	NA	TRBJ1-2	TGCAGTGCTAGAGATAGCAATGGCTACACCTTC	CSARDSNGYTF
TRBV19	16	TRBD2	NA	TRBJ2-3	TGTGCCAGTAGTATAGCTGCTAGCGGGGAATCAGATACGCAGTATTTT	CASSIAASGESDTQYF
TRBV5-5	12	NA	NA	TRBJ1-1	TGTGCCAGCAGCAACCAGGGTACTGAAGCTTTCTTT	CASSNQGTEAFF
TRBV7-2	12	NA	NA	TRBJ2-5	TGTGCCAGCAGCTTTGATAGAGAGACCCAGTACTTC	CASSFDRETQYF
TRBV6-6	14	TRBD1	NA	TRBJ2-2	TGTGCCAGCAGTTACACAGGGGGCACCGGGGAGCTGTTTTTT	CASSYTGGTGELFF
TRBV2	15	NA	NA	TRBJ2-2	TGTGCCGGACTCACTCAAACAAACGAACACCGGGGAGCTGTTTTT	CAGLTQTNEHRGAVF
TRBV27	13	NA	NA	TRBJ2-3	TGTGCCAGCAGTTTGACCCGCACAGATACGCAGTATTTT	CASSLTRTDTQYF
TRBV9	13	NA	NA	TRBJ2-3	TGTGCCAGCAGCGGGGGGGATGCAGATACGCAGTATTTT	CASSGGDADTQYF
TRBV9	15	NA	NA	TRBJ2-3	TGTGCCAGCAGCGTGACAGGGACTAGCACAGATACGCAGTATTTT	CASSVTGTSTDTQYF
TRBV5-1	17	TRBD2	once	TRBJ2-2	TGCGCCAGCAGCCAAGCGACTAGCGGGGTTCCCACCGGGGAGCTGTTTTTT	CASSQATSGVPTGELFF
TRBV6-1	14	TRBD1	NA	TRBJ1-2	TGTGCCACCGGACAGGGCCATCCTAACTATGGCTACACCTTC	CATGQGHPNYGYTF
TRBV5-1	14	NA	NA	TRBJ1-6	TGCGCCAGCAGCTTCGGCGGATCTGATTCACCCCTCCACTTT	CASSFGGSDSPLHF
TRBV15	13	NA	NA	TRBJ2-1	TGTGCCACCAGCAGAGATGCGGGCTATGAGCAGTTCTTC	CATSRDAGYEQFF
TRBV29-1	13	TRBD2	NA	TRBJ2-2	TGCAGCGTTGAGGCGGGGGGTACCGGGGAGCTGTTTTTT	CSVEAGGTGELFF
TRBV28	12	TRBD1	NA	TRBJ2-3	TGTGCCAGCTCTTCTTACAGGGGGCGGAAGTATTTT	CASSSYRGRKYF
TRBV10-1	14	TRBD1	NA	TRBJ2-3	TGCGCCAGCAGTCGGGACAGGGAGAGGGATACGCAGTATTTT	CASSRDRERDTQYF
TRBV6-5	14	TRBD1	NA	TRBJ1-2	TGTGCCAGCAGCGCGACAGGGGCCAACTATGGCTACACCTTC	CASSATGANYGYTF